Included here is one T cell receptor (beta chain) sequence, with context. As yet, its antigen is unknown. Using immunoSEQ multiplex PCR, the repertoire was profiled, and TCRdb retains in-frame clones only, with some absent. The table shows around 100,000 clones, with approximately 82% occurring only once. The CDR3 runs to 14 residues. The germline V gene has CDR1 MNHEY and CDR2 SVGAGI. Trimming removed 2 bases from V and 0 bases from J, with 8 bases in between. These data originate in a study of Ad26.COV2.S vaccination and SARS-CoV-2 variants. Study findings and constraints: Following vaccination, spike-specific CD8+ and CD4+ T cell responses reportedly exhibited substantial breadth. Participants in the vaccine arm had higher spike-specific TCR breadth; placebo recipients had lower. Those who received vaccine or placebo ended up with similar non-spike TCR breadth. An underestimation of total T cell responses may have resulted from the TCR breadth and depth analyses.

This specimen was peripheral blood, taken after recovery from COVID-19. The chain combines TRBV6-5 with TRBJ2-7; possibly TRBD1 for D (5 bases). The TCR sequence derives from a human donor who had recovered from COVID-19. The CDR3 region has the DNA TGTGCCAGCAGTTACCGACAGAGCTCCTACGAGCAGTACTTC. Translation: CASSYRQSSYEQYF.